A selection of T cell receptor beta chains follows, all from one sample in a study of blood T cell repertoires in COVID-19. The table came from immunoSEQ multiplex PCR; TCRdb's copy has only in-frame clones and leaves some out. This table holds 80,000 to 100,000 clones, roughly 79% found once. Sequenced material: peripheral blood. Receptors originate from a human donor in a cohort sampled during active COVID-19. The CDR3 runs from the conserved cysteine through the conserved F or W. A D gene is named only where the DNA matches it firmly. Not all rows give a size; the values are once, few, many and, for expanded clones, a class.

d_gene: TRBD1; abundance: .; v_gene: TRBV7-2; j_gene: TRBJ1-2; CDR3nt: TGTGCCAGCAGCCAAAACAGGGGTTCTGGCTACACCTTC; CDR3aa: CASSQNRGSGYTF
d_gene: .; abundance: .; v_gene: TRBV2; j_gene: TRBJ1-3; CDR3nt: TGTGCCAGCAGTGACCGGACAGCTAGAAACACCATATATTTT; CDR3aa: CASSDRTARNTIYF
d_gene: .; abundance: .; v_gene: TRBV2; j_gene: TRBJ1-4; CDR3nt: TGTGCCAGCAGGACAGCCCTTAATGAAAAACTGTTTTTT; CDR3aa: CASRTALNEKLFF
d_gene: .; abundance: .; v_gene: TRBV30; j_gene: TRBJ2-2; CDR3nt: TGTGCCGCGGGACAGACTTTCCCCGCCTTCGTTGACGGGGAGCTGTTTTTT; CDR3aa: CAAGQTFPAFVDGELFF
d_gene: TRBD1; abundance: few; v_gene: TRBV28; j_gene: TRBJ2-7; CDR3nt: TGTGCCAGCAGCTTGGGAGGGACAGGGATCTACGAGCAGTACTTC; CDR3aa: CASSLGGTGIYEQYF
d_gene: .; abundance: .; v_gene: TRBV9; j_gene: TRBJ1-2; CDR3nt: TGTGCCAGCAGCGTACTAGGCAATAACTATGGCTACACCTTC; CDR3aa: CASSVLGNNYGYTF
d_gene: TRBD1; abundance: .; v_gene: TRBV9; j_gene: TRBJ2-3; CDR3nt: TGTGCCAGCAGCCCTCACAGGGGGAGAGCAGATACGCAGTATTTT; CDR3aa: CASSPHRGRADTQYF
d_gene: TRBD1; abundance: .; v_gene: TRBV11-2; j_gene: TRBJ1-2; CDR3nt: TGTGCCAGCAGCAAAATGACAGGGGGCGGGTATGGCTACACCTTC; CDR3aa: CASSKMTGGGYGYTF
d_gene: .; abundance: .; v_gene: TRBV12-3/TRBV12-4; j_gene: TRBJ2-1; CDR3nt: TGTGCCAGCAGTTTCGCAGGGAATGAGCAGTTCTTC; CDR3aa: CASSFAGNEQFF
d_gene: TRBD1; abundance: .; v_gene: TRBV3-1/TRBV3-2; j_gene: TRBJ1-6; CDR3nt: TGTGCCAGCAGCCAGGACAGGGGAGCCTCACCCCTCCACTTT; CDR3aa: CASSQDRGASPLHF
d_gene: .; abundance: .; v_gene: TRBV30; j_gene: TRBJ1-5; CDR3nt: TGTGCCTGGAGTGTAAAGGGGGTTCAGCCCCAGCATTTT; CDR3aa: CAWSVKGVQPQHF
d_gene: .; abundance: .; v_gene: TRBV20-1; j_gene: TRBJ1-6; CDR3nt: TGCAGTGCTCAGGGAGGGTCACCCCTCCACTTT; CDR3aa: CSAQGGSPLHF
d_gene: .; abundance: few; v_gene: TRBV28; j_gene: TRBJ1-1; CDR3nt: TGTGCCAGCAAGGCCGGGGGACCCATGAACACTGAAGCTTTCTTT; CDR3aa: CASKAGGPMNTEAFF
d_gene: .; abundance: .; v_gene: TRBV28; j_gene: TRBJ1-2; CDR3nt: TGTGCCAGCAGCAACCGGGACTTATATGGCTACACCTTC; CDR3aa: CASSNRDLYGYTF
d_gene: TRBD2; abundance: .; v_gene: TRBV7-2; j_gene: TRBJ2-1; CDR3nt: TGTGCCAGCAGCTCGGCGGGAGCCGTGTCCTACAATGAGCAGTTCTTC; CDR3aa: CASSSAGAVSYNEQFF
d_gene: .; abundance: .; v_gene: TRBV6-5; j_gene: TRBJ1-1; CDR3nt: TGTGCCAGCAGTTACGCGTATCTTTCCACTGAAGCTTTCTTT; CDR3aa: CASSYAYLSTEAFF
d_gene: TRBD1; abundance: once; v_gene: TRBV18; j_gene: TRBJ1-2; CDR3nt: TGTGCCAGCTCCGCGGGACAGGGAGAATATGGCTACACCTTC; CDR3aa: CASSAGQGEYGYTF
d_gene: TRBD1; abundance: .; v_gene: TRBV3-1/TRBV3-2; j_gene: TRBJ1-6; CDR3nt: TGTGCCAGCAGCCAAGGGGACAGGTTTTCCTCACCCCTCCACTTT; CDR3aa: CASSQGDRFSSPLHF
d_gene: TRBD1; abundance: .; v_gene: TRBV28; j_gene: TRBJ1-6; CDR3nt: TGTGCCAGCAGCTATCCCGGGACAGGGCTTTCACCCCTCCACTTT; CDR3aa: CASSYPGTGLSPLHF
d_gene: .; abundance: .; v_gene: TRBV5-1; j_gene: TRBJ2-3; CDR3nt: TGCGCCAGCAGCTTGAAGCCCGCACCAGATACGCAGTATTTT; CDR3aa: CASSLKPAPDTQYF
d_gene: .; abundance: .; v_gene: TRBV7-2; j_gene: TRBJ1-5; CDR3nt: TGTGCCAGCAGCCGAGACAAGAATCAGCCCCAGCATTTT; CDR3aa: CASSRDKNQPQHF
d_gene: TRBD1; abundance: .; v_gene: TRBV2; j_gene: TRBJ1-2; CDR3nt: TGTGCCAGCACCTACAGGGGGAACTATGGCTACACCTTC; CDR3aa: CASTYRGNYGYTF
d_gene: .; abundance: once; v_gene: TRBV3-1/TRBV3-2; j_gene: TRBJ2-3; CDR3nt: TGTGCCAGCAGCCAAGTCGACAGCCTCCGCACAGATACGCAGTATTTT; CDR3aa: CASSQVDSLRTDTQYF
d_gene: .; abundance: .; v_gene: TRBV28; j_gene: TRBJ1-5; CDR3nt: TGTGCCAGCAGGCCAGGCCAGGCCAATCAGCCCCAGCATTTT; CDR3aa: CASRPGQANQPQHF
d_gene: .; abundance: .; v_gene: TRBV2; j_gene: TRBJ1-4; CDR3nt: TGTGCCAGCTTAACAGATACTAATGAAAAACTGTTTTTT; CDR3aa: CASLTDTNEKLFF
d_gene: .; abundance: .; v_gene: TRBV30; j_gene: TRBJ1-2; CDR3nt: TGTGCCTGGAGTGGGGGGCAGACCCGAGTCTCCTATGGCTACACCTTC; CDR3aa: CAWSGGQTRVSYGYTF
d_gene: .; abundance: .; v_gene: TRBV2; j_gene: TRBJ1-4; CDR3nt: TGTGCCAGCAGTGACGGAAGTCAGGGGAATGAAAAACTGTTTTTT; CDR3aa: CASSDGSQGNEKLFF
d_gene: TRBD2; abundance: .; v_gene: TRBV28; j_gene: TRBJ2-7; CDR3nt: TGTGCCAGCACTAGCGGGAGTGGCGAGCAGTACTTC; CDR3aa: CASTSGSGEQYF
d_gene: .; abundance: few; v_gene: TRBV12-3/TRBV12-4; j_gene: TRBJ1-5; CDR3nt: TGTGCCAGCAGTTTAGTTGAGGTCGGGCCCCAGCATTTT; CDR3aa: CASSLVEVGPQHF
d_gene: TRBD1; abundance: .; v_gene: TRBV12-3/TRBV12-4; j_gene: TRBJ2-7; CDR3nt: TGTGCCAGCAGTTTGGGACAGTACTACGAGCAGTACTTC; CDR3aa: CASSLGQYYEQYF
d_gene: TRBD2; abundance: .; v_gene: TRBV6-6; j_gene: TRBJ2-3; CDR3nt: TGTGCCAGCAGCCCCGCTAGCGGGGGGGGTACAGATACGCAGTATTTT; CDR3aa: CASSPASGGGTDTQYF
d_gene: TRBD1; abundance: .; v_gene: TRBV6-5; j_gene: TRBJ1-2; CDR3nt: TGTGCCACAGGGGGCAAGAACTATGGCTACACCTTC; CDR3aa: CATGGKNYGYTF
d_gene: .; abundance: .; v_gene: TRBV28; j_gene: TRBJ1-2; CDR3nt: TGTGCCAGCAGCCGAACCGGGCTTCGAGGGGGCTACACCTTC; CDR3aa: CASSRTGLRGGYTF
d_gene: TRBD1; abundance: .; v_gene: TRBV23-1; j_gene: TRBJ2-1; CDR3nt: TGCGCCAGCAGGGTTCCGGGACAGTTTTCGTATGAGCAGTTCTTC; CDR3aa: CASRVPGQFSYEQFF
d_gene: TRBD1; abundance: .; v_gene: TRBV12-3/TRBV12-4; j_gene: TRBJ1-1; CDR3nt: TGTGCCAGCAGATTGGACAGGCTCGCTGAAGCTTTCTTT; CDR3aa: CASRLDRLAEAFF
d_gene: TRBD1; abundance: .; v_gene: TRBV19; j_gene: TRBJ1-4; CDR3nt: TGTGCCAGTAGTACCTATGACAGGGTCAGAGGTGAAAAACTGTTTTTT; CDR3aa: CASSTYDRVRGEKLFF
d_gene: .; abundance: .; v_gene: TRBV6-6; j_gene: TRBJ1-5; CDR3nt: TGTGCCAGCAGCCTCCTGGCGGGGAGCAATCAGCCCCAGCATTTT; CDR3aa: CASSLLAGSNQPQHF
d_gene: .; abundance: .; v_gene: TRBV6-6; j_gene: TRBJ2-2; CDR3nt: TGTGCCAGCAAATGGGGACCGGCTAGCGACACCGGGGAGCTGTTTTTT; CDR3aa: CASKWGPASDTGELFF
d_gene: .; abundance: .; v_gene: TRBV5-5; j_gene: TRBJ1-2; CDR3nt: TGTGCCAGCAGTCCGGGATCCAACTATGGCTACACCTTC; CDR3aa: CASSPGSNYGYTF
d_gene: .; abundance: .; v_gene: TRBV29-1; j_gene: TRBJ2-7; CDR3nt: TGCAGCGTTATGGGACATCTTCCTAACTCCTACGAGCAGTACTTC; CDR3aa: CSVMGHLPNSYEQYF
d_gene: .; abundance: .; v_gene: TRBV2; j_gene: TRBJ2-1; CDR3nt: TGTGCCAGCACCCATAACCCGGGACAATCGTACAATGAGCAGTTCTTC; CDR3aa: CASTHNPGQSYNEQFF
d_gene: TRBD1; abundance: once; v_gene: TRBV19; j_gene: TRBJ1-2; CDR3nt: TGTGCCAGTAGTAGTCCGACAGGGGGCAGATATGGCTACACCTTC; CDR3aa: CASSSPTGGRYGYTF
d_gene: TRBD2; abundance: many; v_gene: TRBV25-1; j_gene: TRBJ2-2; CDR3nt: TGTGCCAGCAGTACCGGGAGGGAATCCGGGGAGCTGTTTTTT; CDR3aa: CASSTGRESGELFF
d_gene: .; abundance: .; v_gene: TRBV5-4; j_gene: TRBJ2-7; CDR3nt: TGTGCCAGCAGCTTGGCCATGGGGCGCTCCTACGAGCAGTACTTC; CDR3aa: CASSLAMGRSYEQYF
d_gene: .; abundance: few; v_gene: TRBV5-1; j_gene: TRBJ1-2; CDR3nt: TGCGCCAGCAGCCCCACTGGGAGCCAGAACTATGGCTACACCTTC; CDR3aa: CASSPTGSQNYGYTF
d_gene: .; abundance: few; v_gene: TRBV7-2; j_gene: TRBJ1-5; CDR3nt: TGTGCCAGCAGCGTGGATTCAGGGCTTCAGCCCCAGCATTTT; CDR3aa: CASSVDSGLQPQHF
d_gene: .; abundance: .; v_gene: TRBV18; j_gene: TRBJ1-2; CDR3nt: TGTGCCAGCTCAAGCGGGGCGGGGAACTATGGCTACACCTTC; CDR3aa: CASSSGAGNYGYTF
d_gene: .; abundance: once; v_gene: TRBV27; j_gene: TRBJ1-1; CDR3nt: TGTGCCAGCAGTCAACAAGGGGGGAACACTGAAGCTTTCTTT; CDR3aa: CASSQQGGNTEAFF